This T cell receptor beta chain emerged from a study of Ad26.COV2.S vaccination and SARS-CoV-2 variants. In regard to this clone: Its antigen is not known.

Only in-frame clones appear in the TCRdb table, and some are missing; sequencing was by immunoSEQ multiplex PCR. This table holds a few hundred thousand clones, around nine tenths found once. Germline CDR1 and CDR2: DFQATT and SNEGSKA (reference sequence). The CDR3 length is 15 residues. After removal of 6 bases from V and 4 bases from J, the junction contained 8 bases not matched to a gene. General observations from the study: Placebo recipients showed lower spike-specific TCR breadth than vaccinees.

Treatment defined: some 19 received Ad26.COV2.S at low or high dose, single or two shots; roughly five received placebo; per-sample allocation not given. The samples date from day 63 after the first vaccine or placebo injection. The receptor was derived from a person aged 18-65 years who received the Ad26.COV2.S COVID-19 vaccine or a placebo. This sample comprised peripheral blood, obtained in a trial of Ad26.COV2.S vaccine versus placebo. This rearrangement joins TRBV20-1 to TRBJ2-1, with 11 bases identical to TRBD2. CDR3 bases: TGCAGTGCCAGTGGACTAGCGGGTAGATACAATGAGCAGTTCTTC. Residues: CSASGLAGRYNEQFF.